This T cell receptor beta chain came from a study of glioma-infiltrating T cells. Whole-study findings and limits: Gliomas, especially low-grade, showed above-expected tissue-blood divergence; non-neoplastic patients showed below.

Using RNA template, CDR3s of TCR alpha and beta were amplified with iRepertoire arm-PCR. MiXCR, applied by TCRdb to the multiplex PCR reads, yields one record per CDR3 protein. The sample holds around 120,000 distinct CDR3 sequences, about 22% seen once. This clonotype showed up just a few times. Its antigen is not known. Trimming left V 1 base short and J 8 bases short, with 16 bases between. The CDR3 is 14 residues long. CDR1 and CDR2 from the germline V gene are DFQATT and SNEGSKA (reference sequence). The chain combines TRBV20-1 with TRBJ2-3, with D possibly being TRBD1 or TRBD2 (5 bases each). The clonotype originates from a human donor with low-grade glioma or glioblastoma, undergoing nonglioma brain surgery, or in good health (not recorded which). Sequencing used glioma tissue, nonneoplastic brain tissue, or PBMCs (not recorded which). CDR3 nucleotides: TGCAGTGCTAGAGGGGGAGAAACCCAGGGTACGCAGTATTTT. Translating gives CSARGGETQGTQYF.